The clone carrying this T cell receptor (beta chain) was seen only a few times. This specimen comes from a study of blood T cell repertoires in COVID-19. Data came from immunoSEQ multiplex PCR; TCRdb stores just in-frame clones and leaves some out. This sample yields approximately 70,000 clones, of which 90% to 95% are seen a single time; 7.5% to 9% belongs to the top ten. This CDR3 comprises 18 residues. The ends lost 3 bases at V and 0 bases at J; junction bases unmatched: 12. In germline, CDR1 is SGHRS, CDR2 YFSETQ. This TCR was recovered from a human donor in a cohort sampled during active COVID-19. The sequencing input was peripheral blood. This chain uses TRBV5-1 with TRBJ1-5; 7 bases are shared with TRBD1. The CDR3 spells CASSSEDGQAYSNQPQHF. The CDR3 bases are TGCGCCAGCAGCTCGGAAGATGGACAGGCCTATAGCAATCAGCCCCAGCATTTT.